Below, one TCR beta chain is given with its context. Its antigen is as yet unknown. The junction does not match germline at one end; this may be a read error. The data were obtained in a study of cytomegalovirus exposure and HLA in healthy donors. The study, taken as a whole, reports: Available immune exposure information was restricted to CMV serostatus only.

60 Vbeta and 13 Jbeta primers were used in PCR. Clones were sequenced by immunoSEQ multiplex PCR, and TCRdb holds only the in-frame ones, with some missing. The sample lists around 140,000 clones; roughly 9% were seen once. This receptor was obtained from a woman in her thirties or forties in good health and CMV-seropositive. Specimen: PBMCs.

CDR3 sequence: CAPSPEGRGRKAFF. DNA of the CDR3: TGTGCCCCCAGCCCAGAGGGGAGGGGTCGGAAAGCTTTCTTT. The J gene is TRBJ1-1, the V gene TRBV15, with a possible D match to TRBD1 (5 bases). CDR1 and CDR2 (germline): LNHNV, YYDKDF (reference sequence). This CDR3 has 14 residues.